This T cell receptor beta chain stems from a study of blood T cells in healthy people across ages. Overall study: In model experiments, template switching was able to capture about one barcoded beta molecule for every two T cells that were present.

Primers used in a second PCR of roughly 6 to 12 cycles were a sample-barcoded 5' primer and a J-beta primer mix. TCRdb itself ran the 5' RACE reads through MiXCR, one entry per CDR3 protein. Seen here are about a million distinct CDR3 sequences, less than 45% observed once, and the top ten hold around 14%. The total RNA that was extracted per sample amounted to at least 5.5 micrograms. There are 15 residues in the CDR3. Germline V gene data show CDR1 as DFQATT and CDR2 as SNEGSKA (reference sequence). Study-level findings and limits: Age brought a roughly linear fall in TCR beta diversity measured per million T cells.

With regard to this clonotype: Its antigen is not identified. One junction end disagrees with the germline gene, perhaps due to a read error.

Sequencing was performed on blood. This TCR came from a man aged 18 to 29 in good health. The J gene is TRBJ2-2, the V gene TRBV20-1; the match to TRBD1 covers 7 bases. CDR3 coding DNA: TGCAGTGCTAACTCGGGACAGCAGAACACCAGGGAGCTGTTTTTT. This codes for CSANSGQQNTRELFF.